These 32 T cell receptor beta chains share one sample of origin, sequenced in a study of T-cell reconstitution after alpha-beta-depleted transplantation in children. Unique molecular identifiers were built into the TCRbeta library. TCRdb called the PCR reads again in MiXCR, with one record for every CDR3 protein. This sample has 250,000 to 300,000 distinct CDR3 sequences, with 9.9% found just once. The sequences come from PBMCs from the stem cell graft donor, collected from the stem cell graft. Receptors originate from a human donor who donated a stem cell graft to a child with SCID.

This clonotype has only a few counts. V gene TRBV6-5 combines with J gene TRBJ1-1, with D maybe TRBD1 (5 bases). Germline V lookup: CDR1 MNHEY, CDR2 SVGAGI. This CDR3 region has 14 residues. V lost 6 bases, J lost 4 bases, and 15 bases lay in between. The CDR3 nucleotides are TGTGCCAGCAGGCGACTAACGGGGGGCACTGAAGCTTTCTTT. Protein sequence: CASRRLTGGTEAFF.

This clonotype was recorded many times. The rearrangement uses TRBV12-3 or TRBV12-4 and TRBJ1-1; maybe TRBD1 (6 bases). Trimming pared 8 bases from V and 5 bases from J, leaving 15 bases between. The CDR3 has 13 residues. The DNA of the CDR3 is TGTGCCAGCCATGTCGACAGGATGACTGAAGCTTTCTTT. It yields the protein CASHVDRMTEAFF.

This clonotype was seen a few times. At one end the junction does not follow the germline gene, possibly because of a read error. This chain uses TRBV7-9 with TRBJ1-1, with unresolved D. The germline gives CDR1 SEHNR, CDR2 FQNEAQ (reference sequence). CDR3 length equals 10 residues. The CDR3 nucleotides read TGTGCCAGCAGCCTAGCCGGAGCTTTCTTT. Amino acids: CASSLAGAFF.

This clonotype was picked up a small number of times. V usage is TRBV2 and J usage is TRBJ2-7, with 9 bases fitting TRBD1. Trimming at V came to 1 base and at J to 3 bases, leaving 4 bases not matched to a gene. The germline V gene encodes CDR1 SNHLY and CDR2 FYNNEI. This CDR3 has 15 amino acids. The CDR3 DNA reads as TGTGCCAGCAGTGAAGGGGGGACAGGGCTCTACGAGCAGTACTTC. This encodes CASSEGGTGLYEQYF.

The V gene is TRBV7-9, the J gene TRBJ2-5; TRBD2 agrees at 8 bases. Per the germline V gene, CDR1 is SEHNR and CDR2 is FQNEAQ (reference sequence). The CDR3 loop spans 15 amino acids. With V trimmed by 4 bases and J by 4 bases, 8 bases remained unmatched. The CDR3 DNA reads TGTGCCAGCAGCTCAGGGTCGAGCGGGGGAGAGACCCAGTACTTC. Protein: CASSSGSSGGETQYF.

This clonotype appeared many times. Here the CDR3 reads CASSPGTELFF. In nucleotides, the CDR3 is TGTGCCAGCAGCCCCGGGACGGAACTGTTTTTT. The chain is built from TRBV12-3 or TRBV12-4 and TRBJ1-4, with a weak D call TRBD1 (5 bases). This CDR3 spans 11 amino acids. Trimming took 6 bases from V and 12 from J, leaving 11 bases between them.

This clonotype was seen only a few times. The V and J genes are TRBV2 and TRBJ2-5, with D hard to call. Trimming pared 7 bases from V and 5 bases from J, leaving 8 bases between. This CDR3 has 11 amino acids. CDR1 is SNHLY, CDR2 FYNNEI, per germline. The CDR3 region is CASNSLETQYF. CDR3 DNA sequence: TGTGCCAGCAACTCTTTGGAGACCCAGTACTTC.

This clonotype was observed at least ten times. J is TRBJ2-3 and V is TRBV12-3 or TRBV12-4, with D hard to call. Trimming cost V 7 bases and J 0 bases, with 14 bases left between them. CDR3 length equals 15 residues. CDR3 loop: CASTQYKTSTDTQYF. The CDR3 DNA is TGTGCCAGCACCCAATACAAAACTAGCACAGATACGCAGTATTTT.

This chain uses TRBV12-3 or TRBV12-4 with TRBJ2-2, with TRBD2 identical over 8 bases. J gave up 2 bases and V 10 bases, and 9 bases lay outside the gene matches. The CDR3 runs 15 residues. This CDR3 is CATTTGGRNTGELFF. The CDR3 DNA is TGTGCCACCACTACGGGGGGGAGAAACACCGGGGAGCTGTTTTTT.

The V and J genes are TRBV9 and TRBJ2-1; the match to TRBD2 covers 8 bases. The V segment lost 4 bases and the J segment 4 bases; nucleotides outside the gene matches: 7. Germline assignment: CDR1 SGDLS and CDR2 YYNGEE. The CDR3 covers 15 residues. CDR3 protein: CASSYAGTSYNEQFF. CDR3 nucleotides: TGTGCCAGCAGCTATGCCGGGACTAGTTACAATGAGCAGTTCTTC.

This clonotype was counted a few times. The chain recombines TRBV12-3 or TRBV12-4 with TRBJ1-4; D remains unclear. V was trimmed by 8 bases and J by 0 bases, leaving 10 bases between them. The CDR3 is 14 residues long. CDR3 protein: CASSSAPTNEKLFF. The DNA for the CDR3 is TGTGCCAGCTCCTCCGCCCCAACTAATGAAAAACTGTTTTTT.

The rearrangement links TRBV4-1 to TRBJ1-3, with D tentatively TRBD1 (6 bases). Trimming cost V 0 bases and J 0 bases, with 9 bases left between them. There are 16 residues in the CDR3. The V gene's germline CDR1 is MGHRA and CDR2 YSYEKL. For the CDR3, the DNA is TGCGCCAGCAGCCAAGATAACAGGGTCTCTGGAAACACCATATATTTT. Protein product: CASSQDNRVSGNTIYF.

CDR3 sequence reads: CASSLVAQRAGGPSYEQYF. DNA for the CDR3: TGTGCCAGCAGCTTAGTGGCCCAACGGGCGGGGGGCCCCTCCTACGAGCAGTACTTC. V gene TRBV7-8 combines with J gene TRBJ2-7; 8 bases fit TRBD2. V lost 1 base and J lost 0; bases outside the gene matches: 14. The CDR3 consists of 19 residues. Germline V CDR1 and CDR2: SGHVS, FQNEAQ.

This clonotype was observed a few times. The CDR3 region has the DNA TGCAGCTCCGAGACAGCCCCTAACTATGGCTACACCTTC. Protein product: CSSETAPNYGYTF. The chain carries TRBV29-1 and TRBJ1-2; D may be TRBD1 (5 bases). Germline V gene sequence: CDR1 SQVTM, CDR2 ANQGSEA. Trimming removed 8 bases from V and 0 bases from J, with 13 bases in between. The CDR3 has 13 residues.

Only a few counts were recorded for this clonotype. The chain combines TRBV24-1 with TRBJ1-2, with TRBD1 matching 8 bases. V lost 4 bases and J lost 6; bases outside the gene matches: 3. The CDR3 loop spans 13 amino acids. Germline CDR1 KGHDR, CDR2 SFDVKD. CDR3 sequence: CATSDRTGNGYTF. In DNA form, the CDR3 reads TGTGCCACCAGTGACCGGACAGGGAATGGCTACACCTTC.

This clonotype was seen a handful of times. The chain couples TRBV12-3 or TRBV12-4 to TRBJ2-7; TRBD1 might be the D (5 bases). The CDR3 covers 13 residues. V was trimmed by 6 bases and J by 2 bases, leaving 11 bases between them. DNA for the CDR3: TGTGCCAGCAGGCCAGGGATTGCCTACGAGCAGTACTTC. This gives the protein CASRPGIAYEQYF.

The chain is built from TRBV7-3 and TRBJ2-2; 9 bases match TRBD1. This CDR3 region has 17 residues. The trim removed 6 bases at V and 4 bases at J, leaving 12 bases unmatched. CDR1 is SGHTA and CDR2 is FQGTGA in the germline V gene. In DNA form, the CDR3 reads TGTGCCAGCAGTCAAACAGGGGGCCTTAATGGCACCGGGGAGCTGTTTTTT. Translated: CASSQTGGLNGTGELFF.

In this sample, this clonotype turned up a few times. The V and J genes are TRBV7-8 and TRBJ1-5, with D possibly being TRBD1 (6 bases). Trimming took off 4 bases at V and 4 bases at J, with 20 bases between the two ends. CDR3 length equals 17 residues. In germline, CDR1 is SGHVS, CDR2 FQNEAQ. The CDR3, as DNA: TGTGCCAGCAGCTCTTCCGGCGGGGGGGCAAGGAATCAGCCCCAGCATTTT. Protein sequence: CASSSSGGGARNQPQHF.

The genes are TRBV7-9 and TRBJ2-5; TRBD2 agrees at 7 bases. The V gene end was trimmed by 4 bases and the J gene end by 7 bases; junction bases not matched to a gene: 12. CDR3 length: 15 amino acids. CDR1 is SEHNR, CDR2 FQNEAQ, per germline (reference sequence). The CDR3 bases are TGTGCCAGCAGCTCACCGACTAGCCTTGGGGGGACCCAGTACTTC. Translated, it gives CASSSPTSLGGTQYF. Full variable domain (remainder filled in from reference TRBV7-9 and TRBJ2-5): DTGVSQNPRHKITKRGQNVTFRCDPISEHNRLYWYRQTLGQGPEFLTYFQNEAQLEKSRLLSDRFSAERPKGSFSTLEIQRTEQGDSAMYLCASSSPTSLGGTQYFGPGTRLLVL.

The genes are TRBV20-1 and TRBJ2-5, with 8 positions matching TRBD2. CDR1 is DFQATT, CDR2 SNEGSKA, per germline (reference sequence). V shed 0 bases, J shed 3 bases, and the junction held 3 bases outside the gene matches. The CDR3 is 14 amino acids. For the CDR3, the DNA is TGCAGTGCTAGAGATAGTAGCGGGAAAGAGACCCAGTACTTC. Translated: CSARDSSGKETQYF.

This clonotype was observed many times. V gene TRBV12-3 or TRBV12-4 combines with J gene TRBJ1-5, with TRBD1 matching over 8 bases. Germline trimming cut 2 bases from V and 3 bases from J; bases unmatched to any gene: 0. This CDR3 has 14 amino acids. CDR3 DNA: TGTGCCAGCAGTTTACAGGGGGCCAATCAGCCCCAGCATTTT. The encoded protein is CASSLQGANQPQHF.

The rearrangement links TRBV5-1 to TRBJ2-5; 8 positions agree with TRBD1. Germline V gene lookup returns CDR1 SGHRS and CDR2 YFSETQ. The CDR3 has 15 residues. Losses at the gene ends were 4 bases for V and 5 bases for J; bases not matched to a gene: 10. CDR3 DNA sequence: TGCGCCAGCAGCCGCGGACAGGGTTCTCTTGAGACCCAGTACTTC. It specifies CASSRGQGSLETQYF.

This clonotype was recorded a few times. The rearrangement uses TRBV3-1 and TRBJ1-5; possible D gene TRBD1, 5 bases. This CDR3 has 14 amino acids. Germline-derived CDR1 and CDR2 are LGHDT and YNNKEL (reference sequence). Between the trimmed V and J ends, which lost 1 base and 8 bases, there was a span of 12 bases. The CDR3 DNA follows: TGTGCCAGCAGCCAAGTAGGGGTCCCGGAGCCCCAGCATTTT. This sequence encodes CASSQVGVPEPQHF.

Many counts were recorded for this clonotype. The chain combines TRBV14 with TRBJ2-3, with 10 bases lining up with TRBD2. Unmatched junction bases numbered 6, after V lost 4 bases and J lost 5 bases. The CDR3 consists of 15 residues. Germline-derived CDR1 and CDR2 are SGHDN and FVKESK. The CDR3, as DNA: TGTGCCAGCAGCCCGGGACTAGCGTCGAGAGATACGCAGTATTTT. Translated, it gives CASSPGLASRDTQYF.

This clonotype was seen more than once but under ten times. CDR3 sequence reads: CATSRERGAYEQYF. CDR3 DNA: TGTGCCACCAGCAGAGAGCGGGGAGCCTACGAGCAGTACTTC. The J gene is TRBJ2-7, the V gene TRBV15; perhaps TRBD2 as D (6 bases). The V gene's germline CDR1 is LNHNV and CDR2 YYDKDF (reference sequence). This CDR3 comprises 14 residues. Trimming left V 0 bases short and J 2 bases short, with 8 bases between.

The chain is built from TRBV5-1 and TRBJ2-3; 10 nucleotides line up with TRBD2. Losses at the gene ends were 3 bases for V and 4 bases for J; bases not matched to a gene: 8. The CDR3 totals 16 residues. Germline CDR1 and CDR2: SGHRS and YFSETQ. CDR3 coding DNA: TGCGCCAGCAGCTGGCTAGCGGGGGAGATCCCAGATACGCAGTATTTT. Its protein is CASSWLAGEIPDTQYF. The variable domain in full, completed from reference TRBV5-1 and TRBJ2-3, reads KAGVTQTPRYLIKTRGQQVTLSCSPISGHRSVSWYQQTPGQGLQFLFEYFSETQRNKGNFPGRFSGRQFSNSRSEMNVSTLELGDSALYLCASSWLAGEIPDTQYFGPGTRLTVL.

J is TRBJ1-6 and V is TRBV20-1, with D possibly TRBD1 on 5 matching bases. There are 15 residues in the CDR3. Germline V gene data show CDR1 as DFQATT and CDR2 as SNEGSKA (reference sequence). V shed 6 bases and J shed 5 bases, with 17 bases lying between them. The CDR3 is CSAPKGPPDNSPLHF. CDR3 nucleotide sequence: TGCAGTGCCCCAAAGGGACCGCCAGATAATTCACCCCTCCACTTT.

The chain combines TRBV5-1 with TRBJ2-2, with D unresolved. The CDR3 consists of 16 residues. Germline V gives CDR1 SGHRS, CDR2 YFSETQ. V dropped 4 bases and J dropped 1 base, with 14 bases sitting between them. The CDR3 loop is CASSRVIVGNTGELFF. CDR3 bases: TGCGCCAGCAGCCGAGTGATCGTAGGGAACACCGGGGAGCTGTTTTTT. Using reference TRBV5-1 and TRBJ2-2 for the parts outside the CDR3, the full variable domain is KAGVTQTPRYLIKTRGQQVTLSCSPISGHRSVSWYQQTPGQGLQFLFEYFSETQRNKGNFPGRFSGRQFSNSRSEMNVSTLELGDSALYLCASSRVIVGNTGELFFGEGSRLTVL.

This clonotype was recorded at least ten times. The CDR3 here is CASSGTGTAYEQYF. CDR3 in DNA: TGCGCCAGCAGCGGGACAGGGACCGCCTACGAGCAGTACTTC. V and J are TRBV5-1 and TRBJ2-7, with 9 bases fitting TRBD1. CDR1 and CDR2 from the germline V gene are SGHRS and YFSETQ. The ends lost 4 bases at V and 2 bases at J; junction bases unmatched: 4. This CDR3 comprises 14 residues.

V usage is TRBV12-3 or TRBV12-4 and J usage is TRBJ1-5; no definite D call. The CDR3 has 15 amino acids. Trimming shortened V by 5 bases and J by 4 bases, and 15 bases separated the two germline ends. The CDR3 reads CASSLSRGLNQPQHF. CDR3 nucleotides: TGTGCCAGCAGTCTCTCTCGCGGGTTGAATCAGCCCCAGCATTTT.

This clonotype was observed a handful of times. V is TRBV6-1 and J is TRBJ2-7; D is unresolved. This CDR3 comprises 15 residues. The germline CDR1 and CDR2 sequences are MNHNS and SASEGT. V was trimmed by 0 bases and J by 7 bases, leaving 16 bases between them. The CDR3 bases are TGTGCCAGCAGTGAAGCGTCAATAGGAGTGTGGGAGCAGTACTTC. Its protein is CASSEASIGVWEQYF.

This clonotype was seen a few times. The chain is built from TRBV20-1 and TRBJ2-1, with TRBD2 matching over 9 bases. V was pared by 7 bases and J by 4 bases, with 14 bases of the junction left unmatched. The CDR3 contains 16 residues. Germline V CDR1 and CDR2: DFQATT, SNEGSKA (reference sequence). The CDR3 loop reads CSGVSKRGVAYNEQFF. The CDR3 coding sequence is TGCAGTGGGGTATCAAAGCGGGGGGTAGCATACAATGAGCAGTTCTTC.